One and the same sample provided the 3 T cell receptor beta chains below, sequenced in a study of cytomegalovirus exposure and HLA in healthy donors. PCR primers comprised 60 Vbeta and 13 Jbeta primers. The method was immunoSEQ multiplex PCR; TCRdb's version includes in-frame clones alone and lacks a portion of them. The sample includes tens of thousands of clones, about three quarters seen only once; the top ten take 4.5% to 7%. Specimen: PBMCs. Receptors originate from a female donor in good health and CMV-seronegative.

The genes are TRBV6-5 and TRBJ2-5, with D unclear. V lost 1 base and J 3 bases, leaving 9 bases between the germline ends. The CDR3 consists of 14 residues. Germline lookup yields CDR1 MNHEY and CDR2 SVGAGI. CDR3 DNA: TGTGCCAGCAGTTACTTCTCTGTTAAAGAGACCCAGTACTTC. This translates into CASSYFSVKETQYF.

This clone was seen once. The chain recombines TRBV5-1 with TRBJ2-2, with D unclear. Looked up from germline, CDR1 is SGHRS and CDR2 is YFSETQ. This CDR3 spans 14 amino acids. The V end lost 6 bases, the J end lost 2 bases, and 11 bases lay between the germline ends. The CDR3 DNA reads as TGCGCCAGCATGATGGGCAGCAACACCGGGGAGCTGTTTTTT. It translates to CASMMGSNTGELFF.

The chain has TRBV7-9 and TRBJ2-3; D might be TRBD2 (5 bases). The CDR3 spans 14 residues. Trimming took off 5 bases at V and 2 bases at J, with 11 bases between the two ends. Germline V gene sequence: CDR1 SEHNR, CDR2 FQNEAQ (reference sequence). The CDR3 coding sequence is TGTGCCAGCAGCCAACGGAGGCCCACAGATACGCAGTATTTT. The encoded protein is CASSQRRPTDTQYF.